This passage covers 5 T cell receptor beta chains from one sample sequenced in a study of blood T cell repertoires in COVID-19. Repertoires were generated with immunoSEQ multiplex PCR, while TCRdb's copy carries only in-frame clones and drops some. This table holds 10,000 or so clones, around 85% found once. Sequencing used peripheral blood. All receptors come from a human donor in a cohort sampled during active COVID-19.

The gene calls are TRBV20-1 and TRBJ2-5; D is undetermined. Germline CDR1 reads DFQATT; CDR2 reads SNEGSKA (reference sequence). This CDR3 spans 12 amino acids. Trimming left V 3 bases short and J 1 base short, with 6 bases between. CDR3 region: CSASDSQETQYF. The DNA of the CDR3 is TGCAGTGCTAGTGACTCCCAAGAGACCCAGTACTTC.

This clone was seen once. The V gene is TRBV25-1, the J gene TRBJ2-3; 8 bases align to TRBD1. V lost 6 bases to trimming and J lost 2 bases; unmatched junction nucleotides: 7. Germline V gene sequence: CDR1 MGHDK, CDR2 SYGVNS. The CDR3 consists of 15 residues. CDR3 sequence reads: CASSETGALTDTQYF. For the CDR3, the DNA is TGTGCCAGCAGCGAGACAGGGGCCCTCACAGATACGCAGTATTTT.

The V call is TRBV19, the J call TRBJ2-7; 11 nucleotides line up with TRBD2. V was clipped by 7 bases and J by 5 bases; unmatched bases: 10. The CDR3 length is 15 residues. The germline V gene encodes CDR1 LNHDA and CDR2 SQIVND (reference sequence). In DNA, the CDR3 is TGTGCCAGTACCCCTACTAGCGGGAGTACCGACGAGCAGTACTTC. Translated: CASTPTSGSTDEQYF.

The V and J genes are TRBV10-2 and TRBJ1-2; D remains unclear. There are 14 residues in the CDR3. Looked up from germline, CDR1 is WSHSY and CDR2 is SAAADI. Trimming removed 10 bases from V and 3 bases from J, with 18 bases in between. CDR3 nucleotides: TGCGCCACCAAAAGCATACGCGGCGACTATGGCTACACCTTC. This codes for CATKSIRGDYGYTF.

The J gene is TRBJ2-3, the V gene TRBV4-3, with a possible D match to TRBD1 (5 bases). The V gene lost 4 bases and the J gene lost 1 base, with 18 bases spanning the gap. This CDR3 has 17 amino acids. Germline V gene lookup returns CDR1 LGHNA and CDR2 YSLEER. The CDR3 reads CASSLIVTGSGTDTQYF. In DNA form, the CDR3 reads TGCGCCAGCAGCCTAATAGTTACAGGATCCGGCACAGATACGCAGTATTTT.